Presented here are 31 T cell receptor beta chains from one specimen sequenced in a study of cytotoxic CD8 clonotypes in ibrutinib-treated CLL. Using immunoSEQ multiplex PCR, the repertoire was profiled, and TCRdb retains in-frame clones only, with some absent. The table has around 150,000 clones, 81% seen once. The source material was PBMCs, sampled after 12 months of ibrutinib treatment. These receptors came from a human donor with chronic lymphocytic leukemia.

The rearrangement joins TRBV6-4 to TRBJ2-1, with a tentative D call TRBD2 (7 bases). This CDR3 is 14 amino acids long. Germline assignment: CDR1 MRHNA and CDR2 SNTAGT. Trimming cost V 0 bases and J 12 bases, with 15 bases left between them. Here the CDR3 reads CASSDSTEGGAQFF. The CDR3 nucleotides read TGTGCCAGCAGTGACTCAACGGAGGGGGGGGCGCAGTTCTTC.

This clone was detected only a few times. The chain uses TRBV25-1 and TRBJ2-7; D might be TRBD2 (7 bases). The V end was cut by 1 base, the J end by 6 bases, with 16 bases between. From germline, CDR1 is MGHDK and CDR2 SYGVNS. This CDR3 spans 15 amino acids. CDR3 loop: CASSESRGAGFEQYF. Written as DNA, the CDR3 is TGTGCCAGCAGTGAATCCCGGGGGGCCGGCTTCGAGCAGTACTTC.

The CDR3: CASSLAGRGYQPQHF. CDR3 nucleotides: TGTGCCAGCAGCTTGGCTGGCAGGGGGTATCAGCCCCAGCATTTT. V and J are TRBV5-6 and TRBJ1-5, with 7 positions matching TRBD1. After removal of 0 bases from V and 5 bases from J, the junction contained 5 bases not matched to a gene. Per the germline V gene, CDR1 is SGHDT and CDR2 is YYEEEE. The CDR3 runs to 15 residues.

V and J are TRBV19 and TRBJ2-5, with 7 bases aligning to TRBD2. Germline CDR1 reads LNHDA; CDR2 reads SQIVND (reference sequence). Unmatched junction bases numbered 9, after V lost 5 bases and J lost 3 bases. The CDR3 is 15 residues long. The CDR3 nucleotides are TGTGCCAGTAGTTTGGGGGACTACTCGGAAGAGACCCAGTACTTC. Translating gives CASSLGDYSEETQYF. Together with reference TRBV19 and TRBJ2-5, the CDR3 gives the full variable domain: DGGITQSPKYLFRKEGQNVTLSCEQNLNHDAMYWYRQDPGQGLRLIYYSQIVNDFQKGDIAEGYSVSREKKESFPLTVTSAQKNPTAFYLCASSLGDYSEETQYFGPGTRLLVL.

The gene calls are TRBV6-1 and TRBJ1-1; maybe TRBD1 (5 bases). Germline CDR1 and CDR2: MNHNS and SASEGT. Trimming left V 5 bases short and J 0 bases short, with 7 bases between. The CDR3 sequence is 13 residues long. CDR3 region: CASSSRVNTEAFF. CDR3 DNA: TGTGCCAGCAGTAGCAGGGTGAACACTGAAGCTTTCTTT.

V gene TRBV25-1 combines with J gene TRBJ2-3; possibly TRBD1 for D (6 bases). The germline gives CDR1 MGHDK, CDR2 SYGVNS. The V and J ends lost 1 base and 3 bases respectively, with 11 bases between them. This CDR3 comprises 15 residues. CDR3 residues: CASSESEGETDTQYF. CDR3 nucleotide sequence: TGTGCCAGCAGTGAATCAGAGGGGGAAACAGATACGCAGTATTTT.

A few counts support this clone. The rearrangement joins TRBV21-1 to TRBJ1-2; TRBD1 is the table's D call, not checked against the DNA. TRBV21-1 is a pseudogene locus. This CDR3 contains 16 residues. CDR3 DNA: TGTGCCAGCAGCAAATTCAGGGACAGGGACAACTATGGCTACACCTTC. The encoded protein is CASSKFRDRDNYGYTF.

This chain links TRBV13 with TRBJ2-6; unclear D gene. The CDR3 runs to 13 residues. CDR1 and CDR2 (germline): PRHDT, FYEKMQ (reference sequence). V lost 0 bases and J lost 9, with 6 bases in between. CDR3 residues: CASSLGSLNVLTF. The DNA for the CDR3 is TGTGCCAGCAGCTTAGGGTCTCTCAACGTCCTGACTTTC. Looking up the rest from reference TRBV13 and TRBJ2-6 gives the full variable domain: AAGVIQSPRHLIKEKRETATLKCYPIPRHDTVYWYQQGPGQDPQFLISFYEKMQSDKGSIPDRFSAQQFSDYHSELNMSSLELGDSALYFCASSLGSLNVLTFGAGSRLTVL.

The gene calls are TRBV7-2 and TRBJ2-3; D is uncertain. The V and J ends lost 1 base and 3 bases respectively, with 8 bases between them. Germline V CDR1 and CDR2: SGHTA, FQGNSA. CDR3 size: 14 residues. CDR3 DNA sequence: TGTGCCAGCAGCTTAGGGCGGAGTACAGATACGCAGTATTTT. Its translation: CASSLGRSTDTQYF. The variable domain in full, completed from reference TRBV7-2 and TRBJ2-3, reads GAGVSQSPSNKVTEKGKDVELRCDPISGHTALYWYRQSLGQGLEFLIYFQGNSAPDKSGLPSDRFSAERTGGSVSTLTIQRTQQEDSAVYLCASSLGRSTDTQYFGPGTRLTVL.

This chain links TRBV4-3 with TRBJ1-4, with a weak D call TRBD1 (5 bases). The V end was cut by 1 base, the J end by 0 bases, with 12 bases between. In germline, CDR1 is LGHNA, CDR2 YSLEER. The CDR3 is 17 residues long. The CDR3 DNA reads TGCGCCAGCAGCCAAGGGAGGGGCCGGACAACTAATGAAAAACTGTTTTTT. Its translation: CASSQGRGRTTNEKLFF.

The rearrangement uses TRBV10-1 and TRBJ2-7, with D perhaps TRBD1 (6 bases). Deletions cut 4 bases from V and 3 bases from J, with 7 bases between. The CDR3 has 12 residues. Germline V CDR1 and CDR2: WNHNN, SYGVQD (reference sequence). In DNA, the CDR3 is TGCGCCAGCAGTGCAGGGGACTACGAGCAGTACTTC. Protein product: CASSAGDYEQYF.

The chain joins TRBV21-1 to TRBJ1-4; the table gives TRBD1 as D, unverified against the DNA. TRBV21-1 is noted as a pseudogene. This CDR3 contains 15 residues. This chain's CDR3 is CASSKASTGVEKLFF. DNA of the CDR3: TGTGCCAGCAGCAAAGCGTCGACAGGGGTAGAAAAACTGTTTTTT.

CDR3 in amino acids: CASSVGPAGGTEAFF. In nucleotides, the CDR3 is TGTGCCAGCAGCGTAGGTCCGGCAGGGGGCACTGAAGCTTTCTTT. The chain recombines TRBV9 with TRBJ1-1, with TRBD1 identical over 7 bases. The germline CDR1 and CDR2 sequences are SGDLS and YYNGEE. With 0 bases clipped from V and 4 bases from J, the junction kept 6 bases outside the gene matches. This CDR3 comprises 15 residues.

The chain has TRBV14 and TRBJ2-5; no clear D. Matching the DNA end better, TRBJ2-7 makes the J call doubtful. CDR3 length equals 14 residues. Germline V gene lookup returns CDR1 SGHDN and CDR2 FVKESK. CDR3: CASSPVKGTYEQYF. The CDR3 region has the DNA TGTGCCAGCAGCCCCGTAAAGGGTACCTACGAGCAGTACTTC.

In this sample, this clone turned up a few times. CDR3 sequence reads: CASSPLGSNTGELFF. CDR3 nucleotides: TGTGCCAGCAGCCCCCTGGGATCGAACACCGGGGAGCTGTTTTTT. J is TRBJ2-2 and V is TRBV2; D unclear. The germline gives CDR1 SNHLY, CDR2 FYNNEI. Trimming stripped 6 bases from V and 0 bases from J, with 11 bases between. This CDR3 is 15 amino acids long.

The chain recombines TRBV4-3 with TRBJ1-1; no definite D call. The CDR3 sequence is 14 residues long. Germline CDR1 is LGHNA and CDR2 is YSLEER. The germline V and J ends were trimmed by 0 bases and 1 base, with 6 bases remaining between them. Here the CDR3 reads CASSQDTGNTEAFF. The CDR3 coding sequence is TGCGCCAGCAGCCAAGATACGGGGAACACTGAAGCTTTCTTT.

This clone was detected many times. V and J are TRBV10-2 and TRBJ1-5, with unresolved D. This CDR3 is built from 14 residues. Trimming removed 1 base from V and 1 base from J, with 5 bases in between. The V gene's germline CDR1 is WSHSY and CDR2 SAAADI. Here the CDR3 reads CASSEYGSNQPQHF. The CDR3 bases are TGCGCCAGCAGTGAGTATGGCAGCAATCAGCCCCAGCATTTT.

This CDR3 reads CASSFRGTPTEQFF. In DNA, the CDR3 is TGTGCCAGCAGCTTTCGGGGGACTCCTACTGAGCAGTTCTTC. This chain joins TRBV7-3 and TRBJ2-1, with D maybe TRBD2 (6 bases). The CDR3 consists of 14 residues. The V gene's germline CDR1 is SGHTA and CDR2 FQGTGA. The V and J ends lost 3 bases and 9 bases respectively, with 15 bases between them.

The V gene is TRBV4-3, the J gene TRBJ2-3, with 7 bases matching TRBD2. This CDR3 spans 17 amino acids. The V gene end was trimmed by 3 bases and the J gene end by 2 bases; junction bases not matched to a gene: 11. Germline values: CDR1 LGHNA, CDR2 YSLEER. CDR3 sequence (DNA): TGCGCCAGCAGCCAGCTTTCGGGACTAACCCCCACAGATACGCAGTATTTT. It encodes CASSQLSGLTPTDTQYF.

The chain links TRBV7-6 to TRBJ2-5, with D tentatively TRBD1 (5 bases). The CDR3 is 15 amino acids. Trimming pared 4 bases from V and 2 bases from J, leaving 14 bases between. Germline values: CDR1 SGHVS, CDR2 FNYEAQ. The CDR3 is CASSSQDTIQETQYF. CDR3 nucleotide sequence: TGTGCCAGCAGCTCTCAGGACACGATTCAAGAGACCCAGTACTTC.

The chain links TRBV7-9 to TRBJ2-7; possible D gene TRBD1, 5 bases. Trimming left V 5 bases short and J 2 bases short, with 19 bases between. The CDR3 contains 16 residues. CDR1 SEHNR and CDR2 FQNEAQ come from the germline V gene (reference sequence). CDR3 region: CASSPPPGRHTYEQYF. The CDR3 coding sequence is TGTGCCAGCAGCCCCCCCCCAGGGCGACACACCTACGAGCAGTACTTC.

The rearrangement links TRBV5-5 to TRBJ2-5, with 7 bases identical to TRBD2. CDR1 and CDR2 from the germline V gene are SGHKS and YYEKEE (reference sequence). The V and J ends lost 1 base and 1 base, in that order; junction bases with no gene match: 7. CDR3 length: 16 residues. CDR3 sequence (DNA): TGTGCCAGCAGCTTGCGGGCTCTAGCGGTCCAAGAGACCCAGTACTTC. Protein product: CASSLRALAVQETQYF.

CDR3 sequence (DNA): TGTGCCAGCAAGTTAGACGGACTAGCGCGAGATACGCAGTATTTT. It yields the protein CASKLDGLARDTQYF. V usage is TRBV6-1 and J usage is TRBJ2-3; 9 nucleotides match TRBD2. The V gene end was trimmed by 7 bases and the J gene end by 5 bases; junction bases not matched to a gene: 10. This CDR3 has 15 amino acids. Germline CDR1 is MNHNS and CDR2 is SASEGT.

This rearrangement joins TRBV30 to TRBJ1-6; no clear D. CDR1 is GTSNPN and CDR2 is SVGIG in the germline V gene (reference sequence). This CDR3 region has 12 residues. V dropped 5 bases and J dropped 3 bases, with 5 bases sitting between them. The DNA for the CDR3 is TGTGCCTGGGGATTCTATAATTCACCCCTCCACTTT. This codes for CAWGFYNSPLHF.

The V gene is TRBV28, the J gene TRBJ1-1; D remains ambiguous. CDR3 size: 17 residues. V was cut by 3 bases and J by 1 base, with 18 bases left in between. CDR1 and CDR2 from the germline V gene are MDHEN and SYDVKM. The CDR3 is CASSFPSFTGKNTEAFF. In DNA form, the CDR3 reads TGTGCCAGCAGTTTCCCCTCTTTTACGGGAAAGAACACTGAAGCTTTCTTT.

The rearrangement joins TRBV7-8 to TRBJ2-2; 11 bases agree with TRBD2. This CDR3 region has 15 residues. The germline CDR1 and CDR2 sequences are SGHVS and FQNEAQ. The V gene end was trimmed by 6 bases and the J gene end by 7 bases; junction bases not matched to a gene: 7. CDR3 sequence: CASSHSGRAGGELFF. The CDR3 DNA sequence: TGTGCCAGCAGTCATAGCGGGAGGGCCGGCGGGGAGCTGTTTTTT.

The chain carries TRBV28 and TRBJ1-2; D call uncertain. Trimming cost V 4 bases and J 1 base, with 7 bases left between them. Germline-derived CDR1 and CDR2 are MDHEN and SYDVKM. The length of the CDR3 is 13 residues. The CDR3 sequence is CASSSHLNYGYTF. CDR3 bases: TGTGCCAGCAGTTCCCATCTTAACTATGGCTACACCTTC.

The chain recombines TRBV6-1 with TRBJ1-6; 9 bases are a match to TRBD1. The CDR3 totals 17 residues. V gave up 4 bases and J gave up 1 base; unmatched junction bases: 5. Germline V gene lookup returns CDR1 MNHNS and CDR2 SASEGT. The CDR3 reads CASSARTGESYNSPLHF. The CDR3 nucleotides read TGTGCCAGCAGTGCACGGACAGGGGAATCCTATAATTCACCCCTCCACTTT.

This clone occurred once. V usage is TRBV21-1 and J usage is TRBJ2-6; the D segment call TRBD1 is taken from the table without a DNA check. TRBV21-1 is noted as a pseudogene. CDR3 length equals 16 residues. CDR3 coding DNA: TGTGCCAGCAGCAAAGTCAGGCTTGCTGGGGCCAACGTCCTGACTTTC. Its protein is CASSKVRLAGANVLTF.

The V gene is TRBV6-5, the J gene TRBJ1-1; 8 bases fit TRBD1. V dropped 6 bases and J dropped 0; count of bases not matched to a gene: 6. Germline assignment: CDR1 MNHEY and CDR2 SVGAGI. The CDR3 totals 15 residues. CDR3 sequence (DNA): TGTGCCAGCAGGACGCCGGGACAGGTGAACACTGAAGCTTTCTTT. Protein: CASRTPGQVNTEAFF.

The chain has TRBV2 and TRBJ1-4; 7 positions match TRBD1. CDR1 is SNHLY, CDR2 FYNNEI, per germline. The CDR3 runs 12 residues. The junction had 8 bases not matched to a gene; V was cut back by 7 bases and J by 12 bases. CDR3 amino acids: CASKPGGIELFF. DNA of the CDR3: TGTGCCAGCAAGCCAGGGGGTATAGAACTGTTTTTT.